These 29 T cell receptor beta chains originate from one sample sequenced in a study of cytomegalovirus exposure and HLA in healthy donors (dated by TCRdb to the late 2010s). Libraries were constructed by the immunoSEQ multiplex PCR assay. TCRdb took over this immuneACCESS table, retaining in-frame rearrangements with V and J assigned. Such tables are incomplete; in checked studies, under half of the missing clones stem from an unresolved V gene, and the remainder is unexplained. Recorded for this sample are 200,000 to 250,000 clones; approximately 88% of them occurred a single time. The top ten hold over 12% of the sample. Material for sequencing was PBMCs. The receptors shown here come from a woman in her 30s in good health and CMV-seropositive.

About this clone: Other DNA variants within this sample encode the same CDR3. V and J are TRBV6-1 and TRBJ2-5; a possible D gene is TRBD2 (6 bases). The V end lost 7 bases, the J end lost 0 bases, and 9 bases lay between the germline ends. The CDR3 extends over 13 amino acids. Looked up from germline, CDR1 is MNHNS and CDR2 is SASEGT. As DNA, the CDR3 is TGTGCCAGCACGAGCGGGCACCAAGAGACCCAGTACTTC. Its protein is CASTSGHQETQYF.

The rearrangement links TRBV29-1 to TRBJ2-1; D unresolved. Germline CDR1 SQVTM, CDR2 ANQGSEA. The CDR3 contains 14 residues. Trimming left V 6 bases short and J 4 bases short, with 16 bases between. CDR3 sequence: CSVRSSPEYNEQFF. DNA of the CDR3: TGCAGCGTCAGGTCGTCCCCCGAGTACAATGAGCAGTTCTTC.

The gene calls are TRBV11-3 and TRBJ2-5; D not resolved. Trimming pared 5 bases from V and 3 bases from J, leaving 13 bases between. The CDR3 covers 14 residues. Germline CDR1 reads SGHNT; CDR2 reads YENEEA. CDR3 bases: TGTGCCAGCAGCCCCAAAATCACGGAAGAGACCCAGTACTTC. Its translation is CASSPKITEETQYF. The full variable domain, with the rest looked up from reference TRBV11-3 and TRBJ2-5, is EAGVVQSPRYKIIEKKQPVAFWCNPISGHNTLYWYLQNLGQGPELLIRYENEEAVDDSQLPKDRFSAERLKGVDSTLKIQPAELGDSAVYLCASSPKITEETQYFGPGTRLLVL.

V is TRBV28 and J is TRBJ1-3; no clear D. The V end was cut by 6 bases, the J end by 2 bases, with 11 bases between. From germline, CDR1 is MDHEN and CDR2 SYDVKM. The CDR3 is 14 amino acids. Here the CDR3 reads CASSPSSTGNTIYF. CDR3 nucleotides: TGTGCCAGCAGCCCCTCATCAACTGGAAACACCATATATTTT.

The chain employs TRBV6-1 and TRBJ2-7; 7 nucleotides match TRBD1. The CDR3 is made up of 15 amino acids. The trim removed 5 bases at V and 3 bases at J, leaving 10 bases unmatched. The germline V gene has CDR1 MNHNS and CDR2 SASEGT. CDR3 amino acids: CASSIRDSSFYEQYF. CDR3 bases: TGTGCCAGCAGTATCCGGGACAGCAGCTTCTACGAGCAGTACTTC.

The J gene is TRBJ2-1, the V gene TRBV5-4; tentatively, D is TRBD1 or TRBD2 (5 bases each). This CDR3 is 15 amino acids long. V dropped 2 bases and J dropped 7 bases, with 16 bases sitting between them. CDR1 is SGHNT, CDR2 YYREEE, per germline (reference sequence). CDR3 residues: CASSFGAGSPNEQFF. The CDR3 DNA is TGTGCCAGCAGCTTTGGGGCGGGCAGTCCTAATGAGCAGTTCTTC.

This chain connects TRBV2 to TRBJ2-1; D could derive from TRBD1 or TRBD2 (6 bases each). Germline assignment: CDR1 SNHLY and CDR2 FYNNEI. Trimming stripped 4 bases from V and 7 bases from J, with 14 bases between. The CDR3 is 14 amino acids. The CDR3 nucleotides read TGTGCCAGCAGTGTTCGGAGGGGGACAAATGAGCAGTTCTTC. Its protein product is CASSVRRGTNEQFF.

The chain employs TRBV9 and TRBJ2-3; a possible D gene is TRBD1 (5 bases). V was pared by 4 bases and J by 2 bases, with 14 bases between. The CDR3 totals 15 residues. Germline lookup yields CDR1 SGDLS and CDR2 YYNGEE. This CDR3 reads CASSPYGATTDTQYF. Written as DNA, the CDR3 is TGTGCCAGCAGCCCCTATGGGGCTACCACAGATACGCAGTATTTT.

V usage is TRBV5-1 and J usage is TRBJ1-4; 11 bases line up with TRBD1. CDR3 length equals 15 residues. After removal of 0 bases from V and 6 bases from J, the junction contained 1 base not matched to a gene. CDR1 and CDR2 (germline): SGHRS, YFSETQ. Here the CDR3 DNA reads TGCGCCAGCAGCTTGGTGGGACAGGGGGATGAAAAACTGTTTTTT. It specifies CASSLVGQGDEKLFF.

The chain employs TRBV7-2 and TRBJ2-7; TRBD2 matches 8 bases. CDR3 size: 14 residues. The germline V gene encodes CDR1 SGHTA and CDR2 FQGNSA. J lost 1 base, V lost 5 bases, and 4 bases had no gene match. The CDR3 spells CASSAAGASYEQYF. The CDR3 DNA follows: TGTGCCAGCAGCGCAGCGGGAGCATCCTACGAGCAGTACTTC.

DNA of the CDR3: TGTGCCAGCAGTGGGGTTAGGGGGACAGACATTACAGATACGCAGTATTTT. Its protein product is CASSGVRGTDITDTQYF. The chain couples TRBV27 to TRBJ2-3; 7 bases agree with TRBD1. The CDR3 spans 17 residues. Germline-derived CDR1 and CDR2 are MNHEY and SMNVEV (reference sequence). Unmatched junction bases numbered 14, after V lost 5 bases and J lost 3 bases.

This chain links TRBV4-1 with TRBJ2-5; TRBD2 matches at 7 bases. There are 16 residues in the CDR3. Per germline, CDR1 MGHRA and CDR2 YSYEKL. V trimming: 4 bases; J trimming: 2 bases; junction bases outside the gene matches: 10. CDR3 bases: TGCGCCAGCAGCCCGGGGACTACTATCTTTCAAGAGACCCAGTACTTC. Translation gives CASSPGTTIFQETQYF.

This sequence joins TRBV30 and TRBJ1-1; D is perhaps TRBD1 (6 bases). The CDR3 is made up of 14 amino acids. Trimming removed 2 bases at V and 1 base at J, with 11 bases between. Germline-derived CDR1 and CDR2 are GTSNPN and SVGIG (reference sequence). The CDR3 coding sequence is TGTGCCTGGAGTCGAAGGACAGAGAACACTGAAGCTTTCTTT. It yields the protein CAWSRRTENTEAFF.

The rearrangement uses TRBV27 and TRBJ2-3; D tentatively reads TRBD1 or TRBD2 (5 bases each). Germline CDR1 reads MNHEY; CDR2 reads SMNVEV (reference sequence). The CDR3 extends over 14 amino acids. The V and J ends lost 6 bases and 10 bases respectively, with 20 bases between them. CDR3 sequence: CASSFISGLTAQYF. The CDR3 region has the DNA TGTGCCAGCAGCTTCATCTCGGGGCTAACTGCGCAGTATTTT.

This chain links TRBV5-1 with TRBJ2-3; the match to TRBD2 covers 9 bases. There are 16 residues in the CDR3. J gave up 3 bases and V 4 bases, and 9 bases lay outside the gene matches. CDR1 SGHRS and CDR2 YFSETQ come from the germline V gene. The CDR3: CASSDRLAEGTDTQYF. The CDR3 DNA follows: TGCGCCAGCAGCGACAGACTAGCGGAGGGTACAGATACGCAGTATTTT. The whole variable domain, remainder taken from reference TRBV5-1 and TRBJ2-3, is KAGVTQTPRYLIKTRGQQVTLSCSPISGHRSVSWYQQTPGQGLQFLFEYFSETQRNKGNFPGRFSGRQFSNSRSEMNVSTLELGDSALYLCASSDRLAEGTDTQYFGPGTRLTVL.

The genes are TRBV5-6 and TRBJ1-2; TRBD1 is a possible D gene (6 bases). Germline V gene lookup returns CDR1 SGHDT and CDR2 YYEEEE. Trimming left V 4 bases short and J 3 bases short, with 22 bases between. The CDR3 runs to 17 residues. CDR3 bases: TGTGCCAGCAGCAACCCGGGGGCCGGGGGAGCCCACTATGGCTACACCTTC. Protein product: CASSNPGAGGAHYGYTF.

The chain combines TRBV4-3 with TRBJ2-7; 7 nucleotides align to TRBD2. The ends lost 0 bases at V and 2 bases at J; junction bases unmatched: 4. The CDR3 is made up of 15 amino acids. Germline V gene data show CDR1 as LGHNA and CDR2 as YSLEER. CDR3 loop: CASSQDAGAPYEQYF. DNA of the CDR3: TGCGCCAGCAGCCAAGATGCGGGAGCCCCCTACGAGCAGTACTTC.

The rearrangement links TRBV6-5 to TRBJ1-1; D is unresolved. Germline CDR1 MNHEY, CDR2 SVGAGI. The CDR3 is made up of 14 amino acids. The ends were cut back, 2 bases at V and 9 bases at J, with 16 bases in the middle. The CDR3 is CASSYVRTSLKAFF. The CDR3 DNA reads as TGTGCCAGCAGTTACGTGCGCACCTCGCTTAAAGCTTTCTTT.

V is TRBV7-2 and J is TRBJ1-5, with D tentatively TRBD1 (5 bases). The CDR3 extends over 14 amino acids. V lost 2 bases, J lost 9 bases, and 14 bases lay in between. Germline V lookup: CDR1 SGHTA, CDR2 FQGNSA. CDR3 DNA: TGTGCCAGCAGCTTAAATACAGGAGATTTGCCCCAGCATTTT. Its translation: CASSLNTGDLPQHF.

In its sample, this clone was seen once. The chain carries TRBV4-3 and TRBJ2-1; TRBD1 matches at 9 bases. The CDR3 loop spans 15 amino acids. V lost 4 bases, J lost 3 bases, and 4 bases stayed unmatched. From germline, CDR1 is LGHNA and CDR2 YSLEER. CDR3 bases: TGCGCCAGCAGCCGCGGACAGGGGAGCTACAATGAGCAGTTCTTC. Protein sequence: CASSRGQGSYNEQFF.

This clone has a single count. The chain links TRBV5-1 to TRBJ2-1; D is possibly TRBD2 (7 bases). The CDR3 has 17 residues. The V and J ends lost 4 bases and 4 bases respectively, with 21 bases between them. Germline CDR1 reads SGHRS; CDR2 reads YFSETQ. CDR3 protein: CASSRPSGKGGYNEQFF. CDR3 sequence (DNA): TGCGCCAGCAGCCGCCCTAGCGGCAAAGGGGGTTACAATGAGCAGTTCTTC.

The chain combines TRBV6-5 with TRBJ2-3; 7 bases are shared with TRBD2. The germline V gene has CDR1 MNHEY and CDR2 SVGAGI. The V segment lost 2 bases and the J segment 8 bases; nucleotides outside the gene matches: 13. The CDR3 has 16 amino acids. The CDR3 DNA follows: TGTGCCAGCAGTTACCTCGGCAGCGGGGATCAGGGTACGCAGTATTTT. Encoded protein: CASSYLGSGDQGTQYF.

The chain uses TRBV4-1 and TRBJ2-1; D is perhaps TRBD2 (6 bases). V gave up 3 bases and J gave up 0 bases, with 21 bases separating them. Germline values: CDR1 MGHRA, CDR2 YSYEKL. The CDR3 is 19 residues long. CDR3 DNA sequence: TGCGCCAGCAGCCAGGACGTTACCGGGACTGGAAGCTCCTACAATGAGCAGTTCTTC. Translated: CASSQDVTGTGSSYNEQFF.

This clone was picked up one time. The chain links TRBV5-8 to TRBJ1-1; no clear D gene. Trimming cost V 6 bases and J 1 base, with 10 bases left between them. Germline V lookup: CDR1 SGHTS, CDR2 YDEGEE. This CDR3 region has 13 residues. The CDR3 DNA follows: TGTGCCAGCAAGGAAGATCCGAACACTGAAGCTTTCTTT. Protein product: CASKEDPNTEAFF.

This clone was detected a few times. The chain has TRBV27 and TRBJ1-2, with 9 bases lining up with TRBD1. J lost 5 bases, V lost 6 bases, and 4 bases had no gene match. The CDR3 spans 13 residues. Per germline, CDR1 MNHEY and CDR2 SMNVEV (reference sequence). CDR3 amino acids: CASRETGGYGYTF. In DNA, the CDR3 is TGTGCCAGCAGGGAGACAGGGGGTTATGGCTACACCTTC.

This chain joins TRBV9 and TRBJ1-2; 9 bases match TRBD1. The germline gives CDR1 SGDLS, CDR2 YYNGEE. The CDR3 is made up of 14 amino acids. Trimming at V came to 4 bases and at J to 6 bases, leaving 7 bases not matched to a gene. The CDR3 is CASSLDRGLDGYTF. Here the CDR3 DNA reads TGTGCCAGCAGCCTCGACAGGGGGTTGGATGGCTACACCTTC. Using reference TRBV9 and TRBJ1-2 for the parts outside the CDR3, the full variable domain is DSGVTQTPKHLITATGQRVTLRCSPRSGDLSVYWYQQSLDQGLQFLIQYYNGEERAKGNILERFSAQQFPDLHSELNLSSLELGDSALYFCASSLDRGLDGYTFGSGTRLTVV.

This clone has just a few counts. This sequence joins TRBV7-2 and TRBJ1-2; 10 bases line up with TRBD1. The germline gives CDR1 SGHTA, CDR2 FQGNSA. This CDR3 has 16 residues. Germline trimming cut 2 bases from V and 8 bases from J; bases unmatched to any gene: 11. The CDR3 is CASSLTGQGDLEGYTF. In DNA, the CDR3 is TGTGCCAGCAGCTTAACCGGACAGGGGGACTTGGAAGGCTACACCTTC.

This clone was recorded a few times. The gene calls are TRBV6-5 and TRBJ2-7; 11 bases fit TRBD2. CDR1 MNHEY and CDR2 SVGAGI come from the germline V gene. The CDR3 is made up of 15 amino acids. V dropped 0 bases and J dropped 5; count of bases not matched to a gene: 3. The CDR3 reads CASSYSETSGNEQYF. CDR3 DNA: TGTGCCAGCAGTTACTCGGAGACTAGCGGGAACGAGCAGTACTTC.

This chain joins TRBV5-6 and TRBJ2-3, with D possibly matching TRBD1 (5 bases). The CDR3 has 15 residues. Trimming removed 0 bases from V and 0 bases from J, with 8 bases in between. The V gene's germline CDR1 is SGHDT and CDR2 YYEEEE. The CDR3 region is CASSLVAGSTDTQYF. The CDR3 DNA is TGTGCCAGCAGCTTGGTGGCAGGGAGCACAGATACGCAGTATTTT.